This T cell receptor beta chain is from a study of OX40 agonist ivuxolimab in advanced cancers. Using immunoSEQ multiplex PCR, the repertoire was profiled, and TCRdb retains in-frame clones only, with some absent. Altogether some 71,000 clones are present, around 84% being singletons, with the ten largest covering around 0.78%. V was trimmed by 1 base and J by 9 bases, leaving 12 bases between them. The CDR3 length is 13 residues. Per the germline V gene, CDR1 is MNHNS and CDR2 is SASEGT. The sequences come from CD4+ or CD8+ T cells sorted from blood, collected in a trial of the OX40 agonist ivuxolimab. The sequence derives from an adult with an advanced solid tumor such as melanoma, head and neck, liver or kidney cancer. The V call is TRBV6-1, the J call TRBJ1-2; no reliable D call. Here the CDR3 reads CASSEDQISRYTF. CDR3 coding DNA: TGTGCCAGCAGTGAAGACCAAATTTCTCGCTACACCTTC.